The 7 T cell receptor beta chains below were found in one sample sequenced in a study of identical twins' blood T cells. TCRdb itself ran the 5' RACE reads through MiXCR, one entry per CDR3 protein. The data hold 350,000 to 450,000 distinct CDR3 sequences, with over 25% observed a single time. The sequenced material came from PBMCs. The receptors originated from a woman aged 18 to 55 in good health.

At least ten counts were recorded for this clonotype. V is TRBV5-5 and J is TRBJ2-2; no clear D. This CDR3 contains 14 residues. V was pared by 2 bases and J by 5 bases, with 10 bases between. Germline lookup yields CDR1 SGHKS and CDR2 YYEKEE (reference sequence). The CDR3, as DNA: TGTGCCAGCAGCTTCTTTTCGGAAACCGGGGAGCTGTTTTTT. As protein: CASSFFSETGELFF.

This clonotype was counted only a few times. The V and J genes are TRBV7-9 and TRBJ1-1; D possibly corresponds to TRBD1 (6 bases). This CDR3 contains 16 residues. CDR1 and CDR2 (germline): SEHNR, FQNEAQ (reference sequence). V shed 1 base and J shed 4 bases, with 16 bases lying between them. As DNA, the CDR3 is TGTGCCAGCAGCTTAGTAGGGGCAGGGGTCAGCACTGAAGCTTTCTTT. It yields the protein CASSLVGAGVSTEAFF.

This clonotype turned up a few times. This chain uses TRBV5-1 with TRBJ1-1, with a possible D match to TRBD1 (5 bases). Germline CDR1 is SGHRS and CDR2 is YFSETQ. V dropped 4 bases and J dropped 3 bases, with 19 bases sitting between them. The CDR3 length is 16 residues. The CDR3 DNA follows: TGCGCCAGCAGCGTAATGGGACCGTCGGGGGACACTGAAGCTTTCTTT. It is translated as CASSVMGPSGDTEAFF.

The rearrangement uses TRBV24-1 and TRBJ2-2, with TRBD1 matching over 7 bases. V dropped 9 bases and J dropped 9; count of bases not matched to a gene: 15. This CDR3 spans 15 amino acids. Germline V lookup: CDR1 KGHDR, CDR2 SFDVKD. CDR3 nucleotide sequence: TGTGCCACCTCCCCTGGGACAGCAGGGGCCCGGGAGCTGTTTTTT. This sequence encodes CATSPGTAGARELFF.

The chain couples TRBV27 to TRBJ1-4; D is unresolved. The CDR3 extends over 16 amino acids. V was trimmed by 5 bases and J by 5 bases, leaving 18 bases between them. Germline V gene data show CDR1 as MNHEY and CDR2 as SMNVEV (reference sequence). CDR3 protein: CASSPLAGSVNEKLFF. CDR3 coding DNA: TGTGCCAGCAGTCCCCTCGCGGGGTCGGTGAATGAAAAACTGTTTTTT.

V usage is TRBV6-1 and J usage is TRBJ1-1; D is unclear. There are 15 residues in the CDR3. The germline gives CDR1 MNHNS, CDR2 SASEGT. The germline V and J ends were trimmed by 5 bases and 0 bases, with 13 bases remaining between them. As DNA, the CDR3 is TGTGCCAGCAGTCGGAGCGCTGAGATGAACACTGAAGCTTTCTTT. It specifies CASSRSAEMNTEAFF.

This chain joins TRBV11-2 and TRBJ1-5; D is uncertain. Germline CDR1 and CDR2: SGHAT and FQNNGV. CDR3 length equals 14 residues. V dropped 5 bases and J dropped 3 bases, with 11 bases sitting between them. This chain's CDR3 is CASSPRSFNQPQHF. The CDR3 nucleotides read TGTGCCAGCAGCCCCCGGTCTTTCAATCAGCCCCAGCATTTT.